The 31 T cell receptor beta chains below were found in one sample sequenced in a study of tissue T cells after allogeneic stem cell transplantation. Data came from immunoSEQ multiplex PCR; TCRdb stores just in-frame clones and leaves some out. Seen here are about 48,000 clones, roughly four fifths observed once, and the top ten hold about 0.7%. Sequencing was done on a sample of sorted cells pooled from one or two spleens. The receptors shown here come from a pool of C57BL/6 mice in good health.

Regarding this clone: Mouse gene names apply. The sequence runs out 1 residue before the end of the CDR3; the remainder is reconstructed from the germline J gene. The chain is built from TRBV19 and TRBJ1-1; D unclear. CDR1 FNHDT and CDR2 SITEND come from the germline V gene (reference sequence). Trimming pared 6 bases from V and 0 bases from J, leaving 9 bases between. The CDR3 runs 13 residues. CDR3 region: CASNREANTEVFF. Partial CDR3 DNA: TGTGCCAGCAACCGGGAAGCAAACACAGAAGTCTTC.

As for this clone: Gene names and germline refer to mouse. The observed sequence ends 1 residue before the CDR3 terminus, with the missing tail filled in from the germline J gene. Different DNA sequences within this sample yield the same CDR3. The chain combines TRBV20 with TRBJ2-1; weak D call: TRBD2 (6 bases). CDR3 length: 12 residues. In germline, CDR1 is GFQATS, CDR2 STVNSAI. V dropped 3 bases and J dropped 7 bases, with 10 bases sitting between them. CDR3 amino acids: CGASWGGAEQFF. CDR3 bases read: TGTGGTGCTAGCTGGGGTGGGGCTGAGCAGTTC.

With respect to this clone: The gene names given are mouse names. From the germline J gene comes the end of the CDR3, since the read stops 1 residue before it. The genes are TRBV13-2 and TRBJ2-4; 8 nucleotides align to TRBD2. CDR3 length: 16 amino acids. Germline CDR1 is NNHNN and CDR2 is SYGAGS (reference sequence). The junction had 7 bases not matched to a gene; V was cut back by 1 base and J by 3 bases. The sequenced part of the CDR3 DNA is TGTGCCAGCGGTGATCGGACTGGGAGGAGACAAAACACCTTGTAC. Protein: CASGDRTGRRQNTLY. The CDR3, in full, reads CASGDRTGRRQNTLYF.

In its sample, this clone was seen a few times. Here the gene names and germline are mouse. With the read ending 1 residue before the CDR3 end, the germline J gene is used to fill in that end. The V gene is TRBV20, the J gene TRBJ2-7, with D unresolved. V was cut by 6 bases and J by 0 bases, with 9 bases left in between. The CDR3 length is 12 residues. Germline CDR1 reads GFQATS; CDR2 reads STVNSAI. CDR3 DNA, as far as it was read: TGTGGTGCCTCGACGGACTCCTATGAACAGTAC. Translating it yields CGASTDSYEQY. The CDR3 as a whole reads CGASTDSYEQYF.

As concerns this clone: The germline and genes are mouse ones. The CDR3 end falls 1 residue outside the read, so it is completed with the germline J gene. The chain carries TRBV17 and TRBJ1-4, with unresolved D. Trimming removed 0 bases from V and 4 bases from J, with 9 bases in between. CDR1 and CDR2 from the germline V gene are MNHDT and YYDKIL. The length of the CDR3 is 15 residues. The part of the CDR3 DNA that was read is TGTGCTAGCAGTAGAGAAGGTCAAATCAACGAAAGATTATTT. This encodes CASSREGQINERLF. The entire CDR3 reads CASSREGQINERLFF.

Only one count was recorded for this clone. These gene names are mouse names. Incomplete CDR3 DNA: TGTGCCTGGGGGACAGACACAGAAGTCTTC. Its protein is CAWGTDTEVF. The complete CDR3 reads CAWGTDTEVFF. The chain is built from TRBV31 and TRBJ1-1; 7 positions match TRBD1. The read comes to an end 1 residue before the CDR3 does, leaving the germline J gene to fill in the end. This CDR3 region has 11 residues. From germline, CDR1 is GKSSPN and CDR2 SITVG. After removal of 5 bases from V and 3 bases from J, the junction contained 0 bases not matched to a gene.

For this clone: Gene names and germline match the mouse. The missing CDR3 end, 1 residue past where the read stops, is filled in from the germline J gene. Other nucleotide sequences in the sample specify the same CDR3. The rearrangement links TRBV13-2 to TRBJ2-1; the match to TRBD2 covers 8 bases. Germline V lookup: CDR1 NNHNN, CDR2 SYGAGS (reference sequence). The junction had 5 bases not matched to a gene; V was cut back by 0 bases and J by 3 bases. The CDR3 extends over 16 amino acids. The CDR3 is CASGDALTGGYAEQFF. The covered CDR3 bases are TGTGCCAGCGGTGATGCCCTCACTGGGGGCTATGCTGAGCAGTTC.

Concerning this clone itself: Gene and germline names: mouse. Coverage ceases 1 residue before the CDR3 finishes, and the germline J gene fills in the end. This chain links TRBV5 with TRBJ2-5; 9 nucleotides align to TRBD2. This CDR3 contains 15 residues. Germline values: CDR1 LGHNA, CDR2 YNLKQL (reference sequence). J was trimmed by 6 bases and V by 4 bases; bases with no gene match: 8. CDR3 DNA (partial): TGTGCCAGCAGCCCCCACTGGGGGGCAGGGGACACCCAGTAC. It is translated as CASSPHWGAGDTQY. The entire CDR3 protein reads CASSPHWGAGDTQYF.

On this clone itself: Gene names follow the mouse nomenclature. The CDR3 protein is CASSTTGNSGNTLYF. Partial CDR3 DNA: TGTGCAAGCAGCACAACAGGGAATTCTGGAAATACGCTCTAT. The rearrangement joins TRBV16 to TRBJ1-3; D might be TRBD1 (6 bases). The read halts 1 residue ahead of the CDR3 end, with the missing end drawn from the germline J gene. V gave up 5 bases and J gave up 0 bases, with 11 bases separating them. Germline CDR1 is SGHSA and CDR2 is FRNQAP. The CDR3 is made up of 15 amino acids.

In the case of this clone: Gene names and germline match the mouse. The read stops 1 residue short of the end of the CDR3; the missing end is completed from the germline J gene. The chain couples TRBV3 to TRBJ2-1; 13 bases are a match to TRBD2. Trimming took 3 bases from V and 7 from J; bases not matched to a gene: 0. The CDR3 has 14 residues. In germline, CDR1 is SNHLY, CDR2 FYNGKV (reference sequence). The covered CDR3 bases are TGTGCCAGCAGCTTGGACTGGGGGGGCGCTGAGCAGTTC. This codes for CASSLDWGGAEQF. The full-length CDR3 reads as CASSLDWGGAEQFF.

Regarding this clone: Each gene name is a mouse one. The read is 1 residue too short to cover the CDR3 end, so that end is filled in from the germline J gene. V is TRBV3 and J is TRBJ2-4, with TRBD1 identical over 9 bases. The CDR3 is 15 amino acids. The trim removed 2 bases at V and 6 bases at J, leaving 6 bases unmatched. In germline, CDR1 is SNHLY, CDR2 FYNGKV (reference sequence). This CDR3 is CASSLSGQGGNTLYF. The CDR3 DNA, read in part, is TGTGCCAGCAGCTTATCGGGACAGGGAGGGAACACCTTGTAC.

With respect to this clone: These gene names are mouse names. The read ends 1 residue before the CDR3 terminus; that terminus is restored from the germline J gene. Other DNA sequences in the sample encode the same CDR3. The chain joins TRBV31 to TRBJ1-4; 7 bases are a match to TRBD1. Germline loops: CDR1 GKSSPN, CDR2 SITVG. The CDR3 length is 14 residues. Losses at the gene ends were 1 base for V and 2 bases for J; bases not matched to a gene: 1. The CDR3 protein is CAWSPGQSNERLFF. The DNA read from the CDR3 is TGTGCCTGGAGTCCGGGACAGTCCAACGAAAGATTATTT. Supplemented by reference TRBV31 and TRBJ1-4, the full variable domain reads AQTIHQWPVAEIKAVGSPLSLGCTIKGKSSPNLYWYWQATGGTLQQLFYSITVGQVESVVQLNLSASRPKDDQFILSTEKLLLSHSGFYLCAWSPGQSNERLFFGHGTKLSVL.

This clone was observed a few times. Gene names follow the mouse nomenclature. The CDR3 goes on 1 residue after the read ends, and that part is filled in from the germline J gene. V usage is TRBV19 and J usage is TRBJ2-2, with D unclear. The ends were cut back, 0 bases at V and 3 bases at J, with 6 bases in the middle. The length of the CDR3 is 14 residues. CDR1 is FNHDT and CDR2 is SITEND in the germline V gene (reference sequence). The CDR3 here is CASSIARDTGQLYF. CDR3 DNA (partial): TGTGCCAGCAGTATAGCTCGGGACACCGGGCAGCTCTAC.

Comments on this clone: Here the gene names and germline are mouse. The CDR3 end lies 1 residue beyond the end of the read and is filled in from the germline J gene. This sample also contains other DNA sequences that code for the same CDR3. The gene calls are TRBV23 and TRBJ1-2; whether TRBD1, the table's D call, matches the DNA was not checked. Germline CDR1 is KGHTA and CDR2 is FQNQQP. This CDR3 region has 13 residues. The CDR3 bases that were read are TGCTCCAGCAGTCGCCAGGCAAACTCCGACTACACC. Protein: CSSSRQANSDYT. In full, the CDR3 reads CSSSRQANSDYTF.

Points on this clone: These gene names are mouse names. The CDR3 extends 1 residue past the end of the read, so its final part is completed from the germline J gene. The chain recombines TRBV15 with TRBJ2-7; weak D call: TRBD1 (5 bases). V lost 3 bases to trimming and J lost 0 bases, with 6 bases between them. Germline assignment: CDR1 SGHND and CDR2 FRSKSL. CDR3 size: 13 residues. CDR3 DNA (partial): TGTGCCAGCAGTTTCCAGGGCTCCTATGAACAGTAC. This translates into CASSFQGSYEQY. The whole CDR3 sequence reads CASSFQGSYEQYF.

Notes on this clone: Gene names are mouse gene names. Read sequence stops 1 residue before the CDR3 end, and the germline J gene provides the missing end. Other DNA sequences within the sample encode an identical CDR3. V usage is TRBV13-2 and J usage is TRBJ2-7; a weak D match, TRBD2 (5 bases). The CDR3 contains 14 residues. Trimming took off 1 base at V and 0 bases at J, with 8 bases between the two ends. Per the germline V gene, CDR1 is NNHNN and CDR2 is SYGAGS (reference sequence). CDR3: CASGDWGGSYEQYF. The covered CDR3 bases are TGTGCCAGCGGTGATTGGGGAGGCTCCTATGAACAGTAC.

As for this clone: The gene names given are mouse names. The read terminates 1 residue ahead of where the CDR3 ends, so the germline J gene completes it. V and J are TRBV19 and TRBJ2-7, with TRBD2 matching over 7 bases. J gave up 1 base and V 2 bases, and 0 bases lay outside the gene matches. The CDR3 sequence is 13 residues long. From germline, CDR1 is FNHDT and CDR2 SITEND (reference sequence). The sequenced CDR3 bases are TGTGCCAGCAGTATGACTGGGTCCTATGAACAGTAC. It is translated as CASSMTGSYEQY. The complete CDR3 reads CASSMTGSYEQYF.

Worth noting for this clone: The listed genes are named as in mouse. Incomplete CDR3 DNA: TGTGCCAGCAGGGACATAAACACCGGGCAGCTCTAC. This codes for CASRDINTGQLY. The full CDR3 protein is CASRDINTGQLYF. The V and J genes are TRBV13-1 and TRBJ2-2, with D possibly matching TRBD1 (5 bases). With the read ending 1 residue before the CDR3 end, the germline J gene is used to fill in that end. V was cut by 5 bases and J by 1 base, with 6 bases left in between. Germline CDR1 reads NSHNY; CDR2 reads SYGAGN. This CDR3 has 13 amino acids.

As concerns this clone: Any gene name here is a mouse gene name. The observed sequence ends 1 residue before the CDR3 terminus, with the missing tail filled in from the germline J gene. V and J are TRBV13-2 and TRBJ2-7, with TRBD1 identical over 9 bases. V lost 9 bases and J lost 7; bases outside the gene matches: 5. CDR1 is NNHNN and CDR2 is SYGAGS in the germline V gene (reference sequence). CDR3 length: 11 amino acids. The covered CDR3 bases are TGTGCCACCGGGACAGGGAGAGAACAGTAC. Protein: CATGTGREQY. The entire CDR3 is CATGTGREQYF.

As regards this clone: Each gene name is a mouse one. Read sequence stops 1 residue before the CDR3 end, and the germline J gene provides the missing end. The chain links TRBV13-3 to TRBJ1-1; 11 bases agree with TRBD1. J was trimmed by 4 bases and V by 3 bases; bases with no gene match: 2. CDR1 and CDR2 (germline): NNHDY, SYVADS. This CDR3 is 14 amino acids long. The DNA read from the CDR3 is TGTGCCAGCAGTGGGACAGGGGGCGGCACAGAAGTCTTC. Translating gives CASSGTGGGTEVF. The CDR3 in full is CASSGTGGGTEVFF.

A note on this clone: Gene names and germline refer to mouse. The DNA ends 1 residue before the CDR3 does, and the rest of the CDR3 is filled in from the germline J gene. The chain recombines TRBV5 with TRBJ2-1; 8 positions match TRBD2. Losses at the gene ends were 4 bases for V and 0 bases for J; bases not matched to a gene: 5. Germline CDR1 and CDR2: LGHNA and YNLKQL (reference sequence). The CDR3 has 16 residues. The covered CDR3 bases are TGTGCCAGCAGCCCTCACTGGGGGTATAACTATGCTGAGCAGTTC. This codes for CASSPHWGYNYAEQF. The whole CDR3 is CASSPHWGYNYAEQFF.

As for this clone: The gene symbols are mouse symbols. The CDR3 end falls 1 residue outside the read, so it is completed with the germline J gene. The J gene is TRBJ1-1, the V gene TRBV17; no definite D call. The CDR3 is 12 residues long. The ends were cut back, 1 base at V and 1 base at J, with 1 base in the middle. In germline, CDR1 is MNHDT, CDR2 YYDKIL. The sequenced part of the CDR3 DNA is TGTGCTAGCAGTAGAGGAAACACAGAAGTCTTC. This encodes CASSRGNTEVF. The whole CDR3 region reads CASSRGNTEVFF.

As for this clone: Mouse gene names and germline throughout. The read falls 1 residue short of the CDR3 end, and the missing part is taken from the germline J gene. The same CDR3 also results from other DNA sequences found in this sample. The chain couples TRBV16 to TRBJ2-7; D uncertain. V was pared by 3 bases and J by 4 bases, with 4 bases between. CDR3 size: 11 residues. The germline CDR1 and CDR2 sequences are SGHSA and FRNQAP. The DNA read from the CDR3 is TGTGCAAGCAGCTTGGAATATGAACAGTAC. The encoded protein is CASSLEYEQY. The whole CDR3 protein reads CASSLEYEQYF.

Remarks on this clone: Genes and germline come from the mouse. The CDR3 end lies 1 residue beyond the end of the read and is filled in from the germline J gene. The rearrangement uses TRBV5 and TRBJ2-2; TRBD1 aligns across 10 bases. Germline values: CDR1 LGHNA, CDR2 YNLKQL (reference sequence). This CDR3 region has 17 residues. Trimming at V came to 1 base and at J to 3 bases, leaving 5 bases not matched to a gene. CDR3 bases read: TGTGCCAGCAGCCAAGGACAGGGGGCGCGGGACACCGGGCAGCTCTAC. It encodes CASSQGQGARDTGQLY. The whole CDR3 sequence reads CASSQGQGARDTGQLYF.

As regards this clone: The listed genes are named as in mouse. This CDR3 reads CTCSARTGGRAEQFF. CDR3 DNA, as far as it was read: TGCACCTGCAGTGCACGGACTGGGGGGAGAGCTGAGCAGTTC. The chain couples TRBV1 to TRBJ2-1; 11 positions agree with TRBD2. Sequencing ends 1 residue short of the CDR3 end; the germline J gene provides the rest. CDR1 and CDR2 from the germline V gene are NSQYPW and LRSPGD (reference sequence). The CDR3 loop spans 15 amino acids. Unmatched junction bases numbered 4, after V lost 2 bases and J lost 7 bases.

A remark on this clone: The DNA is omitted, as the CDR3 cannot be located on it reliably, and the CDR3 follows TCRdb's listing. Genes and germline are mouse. Here the CDR3 reads CASDRGSRNAVFWLRVAETLYF. This chain connects TRBV15 to TRBJ2-3; the listed D gene, TRBD1, was not tested against the DNA. The CDR3 is 22 amino acids in total, end residues counted. The germline V gene has CDR1 SGHND and CDR2 FRSKSL.

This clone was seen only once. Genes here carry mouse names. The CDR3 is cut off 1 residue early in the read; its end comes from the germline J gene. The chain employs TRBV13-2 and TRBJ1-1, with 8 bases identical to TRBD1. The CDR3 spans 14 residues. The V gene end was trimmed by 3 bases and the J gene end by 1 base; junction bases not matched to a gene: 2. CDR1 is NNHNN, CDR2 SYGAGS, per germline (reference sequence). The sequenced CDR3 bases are TGTGCCAGCGGTGTCCAGGGGGCGAACACAGAAGTCTTC. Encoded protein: CASGVQGANTEVF. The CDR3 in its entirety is CASGVQGANTEVFF.

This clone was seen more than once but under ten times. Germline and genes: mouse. Partial CDR3 DNA: TGTGCCAGCAGTGCTCGGACTGGGGGGGGGTATGAACAGTAC. Its translation is CASSARTGGGYEQY. The entire CDR3 protein is CASSARTGGGYEQYF. The chain links TRBV13-1 to TRBJ2-7, with 12 bases identical to TRBD2. The CDR3 end falls 1 residue outside the read, so it is completed with the germline J gene. Germline CDR1 and CDR2: NSHNY and SYGAGN. J was trimmed by 4 bases and V by 3 bases; bases with no gene match: 5. The CDR3 extends over 15 amino acids.

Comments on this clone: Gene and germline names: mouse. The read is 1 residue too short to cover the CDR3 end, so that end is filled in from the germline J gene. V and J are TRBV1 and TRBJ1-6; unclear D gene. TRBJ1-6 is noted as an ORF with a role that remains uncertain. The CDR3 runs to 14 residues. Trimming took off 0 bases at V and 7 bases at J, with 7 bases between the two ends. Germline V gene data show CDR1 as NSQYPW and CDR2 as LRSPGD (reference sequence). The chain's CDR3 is CTCSADRKNSPLYF. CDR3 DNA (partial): TGCACCTGCAGTGCAGATCGCAAAAATTCGCCCCTCTAC.

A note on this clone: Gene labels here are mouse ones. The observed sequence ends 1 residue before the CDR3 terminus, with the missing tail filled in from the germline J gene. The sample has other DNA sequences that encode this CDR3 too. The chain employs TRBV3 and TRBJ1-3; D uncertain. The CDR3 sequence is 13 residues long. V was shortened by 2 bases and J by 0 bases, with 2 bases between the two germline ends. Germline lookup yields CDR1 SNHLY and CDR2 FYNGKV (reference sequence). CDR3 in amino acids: CASSLNSGNTLYF. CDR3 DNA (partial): TGTGCCAGCAGCTTAAATTCTGGAAATACGCTCTAT.

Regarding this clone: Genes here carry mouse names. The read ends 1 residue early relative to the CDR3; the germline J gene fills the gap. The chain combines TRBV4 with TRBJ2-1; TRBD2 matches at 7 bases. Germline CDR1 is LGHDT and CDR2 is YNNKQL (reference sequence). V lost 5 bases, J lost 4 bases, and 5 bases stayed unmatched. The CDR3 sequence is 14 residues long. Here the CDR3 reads CASSRDWDYAEQFF. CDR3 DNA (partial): TGTGCCAGCAGCCGCGACTGGGATTATGCTGAGCAGTTC.